A single sample gave rise to the 6 T cell receptor beta chains below, sequenced in a study of response to subunit inactivated influenza vaccine. One entry per CDR3 protein results from TCRdb running MiXCR on the RT-PCR reads. The sample lists about half a million distinct CDR3 sequences, around 8% occurring once. Sequences were derived from PBMCs from blood, sampled around 25 months after vaccination. The origin of the receptors is a man aged 50-75 years who received an inactivated influenza vaccine.

This clonotype was observed many times. This chain joins TRBV3-1 and TRBJ2-3, with D tentatively TRBD1 (6 bases). CDR1 and CDR2 from the germline V gene are LGHDT and YNNKEL (reference sequence). Trimming pared 3 bases from V and 4 bases from J, leaving 11 bases between. The CDR3 covers 14 residues. CDR3 bases: TGTGCCAGCAGCCAGCTGGGGGCCCCAGATACGCAGTATTTT. The encoded protein is CASSQLGAPDTQYF.

The genes are TRBV28 and TRBJ2-5; weak D call: TRBD1 (6 bases). The CDR3 is 13 residues long. Germline V gene lookup returns CDR1 MDHEN and CDR2 SYDVKM. Deletions cut 6 bases from V and 2 bases from J, with 10 bases between. The CDR3 here is CASRTGVQETQYF. CDR3 DNA: TGTGCCAGCAGGACAGGTGTTCAAGAGACCCAGTACTTC.

The chain links TRBV20-1 to TRBJ2-7; 7 bases align to TRBD2. Germline CDR1 reads DFQATT; CDR2 reads SNEGSKA (reference sequence). The CDR3 is made up of 13 amino acids. The DNA of the CDR3 is TGCAGCGGACTAGTGGGCGGCGCCTACGAGCAGTACTTC. Translation: CSGLVGGAYEQYF.

The chain links TRBV2 to TRBJ2-7; tentative D call: TRBD1 (6 bases). Germline V gives CDR1 SNHLY, CDR2 FYNNEI. V was pared by 7 bases and J by 3 bases, with 13 bases between. This CDR3 comprises 13 residues. DNA of the CDR3: TGTGCCAGCACGACCGTCAGGGGCTACGAGCAGTACTTC. This sequence encodes CASTTVRGYEQYF.

The V and J genes are TRBV6-4 and TRBJ2-1, with 13 positions matching TRBD2. The V gene's germline CDR1 is MRHNA and CDR2 SNTAGT. The CDR3 totals 15 residues. The trim removed 6 bases at V and 5 bases at J, leaving 4 bases unmatched. In DNA form, the CDR3 reads TGTGCCAGCAGAAGGACTAGCGGGGGACACAATGAGCAGTTCTTC. Its translation: CASRRTSGGHNEQFF.

V is TRBV5-5 and J is TRBJ1-4; 8 nucleotides line up with TRBD1. The CDR3 totals 16 residues. V was clipped by 0 bases and J by 8 bases; unmatched bases: 9. Germline lookup yields CDR1 SGHKS and CDR2 YYEKEE (reference sequence). The CDR3 region is CASSLVLTGGGEKLFF. Written as DNA, the CDR3 is TGTGCCAGCAGCTTGGTCCTTACAGGGGGGGGAGAAAAACTGTTTTTT.